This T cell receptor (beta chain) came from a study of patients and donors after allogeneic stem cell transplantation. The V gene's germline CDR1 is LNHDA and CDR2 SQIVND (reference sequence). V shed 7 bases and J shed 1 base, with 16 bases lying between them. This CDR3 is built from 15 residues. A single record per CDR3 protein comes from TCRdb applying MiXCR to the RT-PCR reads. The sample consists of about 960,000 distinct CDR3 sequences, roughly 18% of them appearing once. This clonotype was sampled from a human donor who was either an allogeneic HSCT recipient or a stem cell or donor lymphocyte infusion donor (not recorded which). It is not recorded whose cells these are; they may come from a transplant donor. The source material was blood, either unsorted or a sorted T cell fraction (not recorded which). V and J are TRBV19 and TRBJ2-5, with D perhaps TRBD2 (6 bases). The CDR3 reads CASTQTSFGQETQYF. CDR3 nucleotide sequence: TGTGCCAGTACCCAGACTAGTTTCGGCCAAGAGACCCAGTACTTC.